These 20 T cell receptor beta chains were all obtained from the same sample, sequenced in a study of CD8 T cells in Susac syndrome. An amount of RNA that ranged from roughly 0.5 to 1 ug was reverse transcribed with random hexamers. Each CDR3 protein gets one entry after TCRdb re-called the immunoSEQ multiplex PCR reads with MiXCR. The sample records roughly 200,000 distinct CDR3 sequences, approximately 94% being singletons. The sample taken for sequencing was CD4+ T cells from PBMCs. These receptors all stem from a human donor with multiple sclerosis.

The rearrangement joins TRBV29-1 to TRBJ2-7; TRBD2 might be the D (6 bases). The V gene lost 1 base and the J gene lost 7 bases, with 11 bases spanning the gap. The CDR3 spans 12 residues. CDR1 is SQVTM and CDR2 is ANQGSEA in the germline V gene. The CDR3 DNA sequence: TGCAGCGTTGAAGGGGGGGATGGGGAGCAGTACTTC. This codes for CSVEGGDGEQYF.

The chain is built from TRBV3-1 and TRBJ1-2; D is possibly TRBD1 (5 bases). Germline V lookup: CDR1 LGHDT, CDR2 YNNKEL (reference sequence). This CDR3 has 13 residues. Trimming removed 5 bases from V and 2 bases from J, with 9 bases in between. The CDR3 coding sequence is TGTGCCAGCAGCTTCAGGGAGAACTATGGCTACACCTTC. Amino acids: CASSFRENYGYTF.

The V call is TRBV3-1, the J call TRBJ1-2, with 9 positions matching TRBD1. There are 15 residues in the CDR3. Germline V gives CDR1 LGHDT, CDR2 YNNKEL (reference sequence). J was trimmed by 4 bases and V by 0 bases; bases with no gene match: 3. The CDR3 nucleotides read TGTGCCAGCAGCCAAGATACGGGACAGGGCTATGGCTACACCTTC. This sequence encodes CASSQDTGQGYGYTF.

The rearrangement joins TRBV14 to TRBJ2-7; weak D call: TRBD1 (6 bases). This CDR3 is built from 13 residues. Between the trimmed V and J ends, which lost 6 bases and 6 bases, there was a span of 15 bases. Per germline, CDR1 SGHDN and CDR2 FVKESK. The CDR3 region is CASSLTTGLEQYF. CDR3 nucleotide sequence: TGTGCCAGCAGTCTCACCACAGGGCTCGAGCAGTACTTC. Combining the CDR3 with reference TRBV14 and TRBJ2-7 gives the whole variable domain EAGVTQFPSHSVIEKGQTVTLRCDPISGHDNLYWYRRVMGKEIKFLLHFVKESKQDESGMPNNRFLAERTGGTYSTLKVQPAELEDSGVYFCASSLTTGLEQYFGPGTRLTVT.

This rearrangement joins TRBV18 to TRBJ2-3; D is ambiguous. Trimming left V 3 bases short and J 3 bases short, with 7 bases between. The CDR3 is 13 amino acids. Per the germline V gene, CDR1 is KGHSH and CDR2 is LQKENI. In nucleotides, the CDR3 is TGTGCCAGCTCACCCGACACAACAGATACGCAGTATTTT. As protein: CASSPDTTDTQYF.

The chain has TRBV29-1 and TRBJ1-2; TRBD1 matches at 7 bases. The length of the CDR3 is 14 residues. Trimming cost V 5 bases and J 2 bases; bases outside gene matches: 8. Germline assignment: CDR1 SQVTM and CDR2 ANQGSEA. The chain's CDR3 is CSVLGTAKNYGYTF. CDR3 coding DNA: TGCAGCGTTCTAGGGACAGCTAAAAACTATGGCTACACCTTC.

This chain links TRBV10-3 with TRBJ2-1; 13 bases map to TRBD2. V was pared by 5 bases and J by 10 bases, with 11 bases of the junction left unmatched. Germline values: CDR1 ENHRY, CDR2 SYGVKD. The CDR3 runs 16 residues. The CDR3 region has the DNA TGTGCCATCAGTCCCCGGACTAGCGGGGGCACAGGGGAGCAGTTCTTC. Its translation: CAISPRTSGGTGEQFF.

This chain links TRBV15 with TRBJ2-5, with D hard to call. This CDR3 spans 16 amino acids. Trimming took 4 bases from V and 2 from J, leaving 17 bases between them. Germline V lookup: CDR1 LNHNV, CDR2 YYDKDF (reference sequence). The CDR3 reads CATSKATTERQETQYF. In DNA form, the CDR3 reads TGTGCCACCAGCAAAGCGACCACCGAGAGGCAAGAGACCCAGTACTTC.

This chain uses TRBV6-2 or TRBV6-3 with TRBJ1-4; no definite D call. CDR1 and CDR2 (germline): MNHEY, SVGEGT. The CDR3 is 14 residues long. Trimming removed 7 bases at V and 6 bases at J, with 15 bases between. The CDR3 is CASTTRKWDEKLFF. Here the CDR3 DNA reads TGTGCCAGCACCACGAGGAAATGGGATGAAAAACTGTTTTTT.

The CDR3 here is CASSLVVAAYSYNEQFF. CDR3 bases: TGTGCCAGCAGCTTAGTGGTTGCGGCCTACTCCTACAATGAGCAGTTCTTC. This chain joins TRBV7-2 and TRBJ2-1; D not certain. The CDR3 has 17 amino acids. Germline V CDR1 and CDR2: SGHTA, FQGNSA. Trimming cost V 1 base and J 0 bases, with 13 bases left between them.

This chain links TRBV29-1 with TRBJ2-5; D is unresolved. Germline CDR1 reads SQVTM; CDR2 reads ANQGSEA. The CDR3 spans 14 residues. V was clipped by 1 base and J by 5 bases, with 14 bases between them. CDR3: CSVEGPGIGETQYF. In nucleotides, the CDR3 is TGCAGCGTTGAAGGGCCGGGCATCGGGGAGACCCAGTACTTC.

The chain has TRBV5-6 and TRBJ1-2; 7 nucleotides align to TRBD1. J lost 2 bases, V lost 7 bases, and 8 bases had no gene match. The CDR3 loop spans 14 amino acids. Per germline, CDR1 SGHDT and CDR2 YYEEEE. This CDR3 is CASSLATGNYGYTF. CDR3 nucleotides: TGTGCCAGCTCCCTCGCGACAGGGAACTATGGCTACACCTTC.

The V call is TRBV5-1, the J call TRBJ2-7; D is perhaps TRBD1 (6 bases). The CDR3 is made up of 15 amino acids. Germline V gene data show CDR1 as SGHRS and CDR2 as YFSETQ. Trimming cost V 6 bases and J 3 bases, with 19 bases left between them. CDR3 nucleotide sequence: TGCGCCAGCACCCCAGGGGACCCCAGGAGCTACGAGCAGTACTTC. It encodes CASTPGDPRSYEQYF.

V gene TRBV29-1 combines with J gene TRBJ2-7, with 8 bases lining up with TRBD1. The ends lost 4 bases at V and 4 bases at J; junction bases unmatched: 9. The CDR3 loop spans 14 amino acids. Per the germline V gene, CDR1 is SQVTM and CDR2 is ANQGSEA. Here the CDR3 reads CSVGGTGPMYEQYF. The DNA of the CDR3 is TGCAGCGTTGGCGGGACAGGTCCGATGTACGAGCAGTACTTC.

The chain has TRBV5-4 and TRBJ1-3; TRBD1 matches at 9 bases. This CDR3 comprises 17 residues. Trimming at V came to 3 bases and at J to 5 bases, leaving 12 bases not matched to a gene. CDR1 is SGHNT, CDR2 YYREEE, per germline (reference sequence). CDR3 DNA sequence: TGTGCCAGCAGCTCTCGTCCCGGGACAGGGATCAGAAACACCATATATTTT. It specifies CASSSRPGTGIRNTIYF.

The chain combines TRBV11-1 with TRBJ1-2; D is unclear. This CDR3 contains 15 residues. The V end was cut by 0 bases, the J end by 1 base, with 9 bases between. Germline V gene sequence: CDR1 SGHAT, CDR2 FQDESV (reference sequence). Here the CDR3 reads CASSLAAGFNYGYTF. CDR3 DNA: TGTGCCAGCAGCTTAGCAGCGGGGTTTAACTATGGCTACACCTTC.

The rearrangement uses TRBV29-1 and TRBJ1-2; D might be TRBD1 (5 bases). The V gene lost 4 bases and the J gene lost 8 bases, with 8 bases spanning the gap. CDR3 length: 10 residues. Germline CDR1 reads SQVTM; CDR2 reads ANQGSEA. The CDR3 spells CSVGDGGYTF. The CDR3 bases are TGCAGCGTTGGGGACGGCGGCTACACCTTC.

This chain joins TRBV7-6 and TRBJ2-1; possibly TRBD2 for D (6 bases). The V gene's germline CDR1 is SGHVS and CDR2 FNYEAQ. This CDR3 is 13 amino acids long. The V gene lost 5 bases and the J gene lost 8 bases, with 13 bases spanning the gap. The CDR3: CASSGAGRDEQFF. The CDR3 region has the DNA TGTGCCAGCAGCGGAGCGGGTCGGGATGAGCAGTTCTTC.

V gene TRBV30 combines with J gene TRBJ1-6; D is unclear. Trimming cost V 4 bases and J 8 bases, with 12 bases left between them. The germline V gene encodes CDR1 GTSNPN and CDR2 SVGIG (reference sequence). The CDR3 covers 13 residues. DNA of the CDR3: TGTGCCTGGACCGAAAGACCCGATTCACCCCTCCACTTT. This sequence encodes CAWTERPDSPLHF.

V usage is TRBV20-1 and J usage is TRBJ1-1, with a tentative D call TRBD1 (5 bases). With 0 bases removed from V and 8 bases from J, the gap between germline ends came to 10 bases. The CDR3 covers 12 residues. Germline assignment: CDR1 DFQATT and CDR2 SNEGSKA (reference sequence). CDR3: CSARDPRGEAFF. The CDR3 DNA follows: TGCAGTGCTAGAGATCCAAGGGGAGAAGCTTTCTTT.